Listed here are 21 T cell receptor beta chains from one sample, sequenced in a study of T cells in Graves' hyperthyroidism and ophthalmopathy. Amplified TCR beta CDR3 regions derived from RNA transcripts. The HTBI primer set served for first-round RT-PCR of the TCR CDR3. TCRdb passed the multiplex PCR reads through MiXCR, listing each CDR3 protein once. The sample lists more than 500,000 distinct CDR3 sequences; roughly 14% were seen once. Sample: blood. Source of these receptors: a middle-aged woman with Graves' ophthalmopathy.

This clonotype was seen repeatedly, ten times or more. This chain joins TRBV6-2 or TRBV6-3 and TRBJ1-2; D perhaps matches TRBD1 (5 bases). V was shortened by 2 bases and J by 5 bases, with 12 bases between the two germline ends. CDR3 length: 14 residues. From germline, CDR1 is MNHEY and CDR2 SVGEGT. The CDR3 spells CASSYPTDGYGYTF. The CDR3 nucleotides read TGTGCCAGCAGTTACCCGACAGATGGGTATGGCTACACCTTC.

This clonotype was found a few times. The CDR3 coding sequence is TGTGCCAGCAAGGACCCGGGTGGTAACTCCTACGAGCAGTACTTC. It yields the protein CASKDPGGNSYEQYF. The chain carries TRBV6-1 and TRBJ2-7; D not certain. Trimming took off 7 bases at V and 0 bases at J, with 16 bases between the two ends. Germline-derived CDR1 and CDR2 are MNHNS and SASEGT. This CDR3 region has 15 residues.

At least ten counts were recorded for this clonotype. The CDR3 spells CAISGGTAAYEQYF. In DNA, the CDR3 is TGTGCCATCAGTGGAGGGACAGCAGCCTACGAGCAGTACTTC. The chain combines TRBV10-3 with TRBJ2-7; 7 bases fit TRBD1. The CDR3 sequence is 14 residues long. Germline V gives CDR1 ENHRY, CDR2 SYGVKD. The junction had 5 bases not matched to a gene; V was cut back by 4 bases and J by 2 bases.

J is TRBJ1-5 and V is TRBV20-1; the match to TRBD1 covers 7 bases. Germline-derived CDR1 and CDR2 are DFQATT and SNEGSKA (reference sequence). This CDR3 region has 15 residues. V shed 1 base, J shed 6 bases, and the junction held 9 bases outside the gene matches. Here the CDR3 DNA reads TGCAGTGCTAGAGCCAGGGCAGGGGGAGGTCAGCCCCAGCATTTT. It is translated as CSARARAGGGQPQHF.

The sample holds many counts of this clonotype. This chain links TRBV5-1 with TRBJ1-1; 9 bases line up with TRBD1. Trimming took 1 base from V and 4 from J; bases not matched to a gene: 5. The length of the CDR3 is 15 residues. Germline V gene sequence: CDR1 SGHRS, CDR2 YFSETQ. DNA for the CDR3: TGCGCCAGCAGCTTGCAGGGACAGGGAGGCACTGAAGCTTTCTTT. It encodes CASSLQGQGGTEAFF.

In its sample, this clonotype was seen a few times. The rearrangement joins TRBV5-8 to TRBJ2-5; 8 nucleotides line up with TRBD2. Unmatched junction bases numbered 8, after V lost 4 bases and J lost 0 bases. Germline values: CDR1 SGHTS, CDR2 YDEGEE. The CDR3 spans 16 residues. The CDR3 loop is CASSHLGRGDQETQYF. The CDR3 nucleotides read TGTGCCAGCAGCCACCTCGGGAGGGGTGACCAAGAGACCCAGTACTTC.

This chain connects TRBV6-1 to TRBJ1-1; D call uncertain. V was shortened by 7 bases and J by 0 bases, with 18 bases between the two germline ends. This CDR3 is built from 16 residues. CDR1 and CDR2 from the germline V gene are MNHNS and SASEGT. CDR3 in DNA: TGTGCCAGCATCAAGCAAAAGGCCCCTATGAACACTGAAGCTTTCTTT. This gives the protein CASIKQKAPMNTEAFF.

This clonotype was seen a few times. The junction and the germline gene differ at one end; a read error may be behind it. The chain uses TRBV6-2 or TRBV6-3 and TRBJ2-3, with D possibly TRBD1 on 5 matching bases. CDR1 and CDR2 from the germline V gene are MNHEY and SVGEGT. The CDR3 sequence is 13 residues long. This chain's CDR3 is CASNYQGSDTQYF. The CDR3 DNA is TGTGCCAGCAATTACCAGGGCTCAGATACGCAGTATTTT.

This chain joins TRBV7-2 and TRBJ2-7; TRBD2 might be the D (5 bases). The germline CDR1 and CDR2 sequences are SGHTA and FQGNSA. This CDR3 is 13 amino acids long. The V end was cut by 3 bases, the J end by 5 bases, with 11 bases between. In DNA, the CDR3 is TGTGCCAGCAGCTTCGCGAGGGATAACGAGCAGTACTTC. Translation: CASSFARDNEQYF.

This clonotype was observed at least ten times. V gene TRBV5-1 combines with J gene TRBJ1-1; tentative D call: TRBD1 (6 bases). The CDR3 spans 13 residues. Looked up from germline, CDR1 is SGHRS and CDR2 is YFSETQ. Trimming took 6 bases from V and 2 from J, leaving 11 bases between them. The DNA for the CDR3 is TGCGCCAGCATGACGGGGGCAAACACTGAAGCTTTCTTT. As protein: CASMTGANTEAFF.

This clonotype was recorded a few times. An end of the junction differs from the germline gene, which may be a read error. This chain uses TRBV5-1 with TRBJ2-7; D is undetermined. This CDR3 is built from 13 residues. Germline loops: CDR1 SGHRS, CDR2 YFSETQ. The CDR3 loop is CASSLADQRDPHF. The CDR3 DNA sequence: TGCGCCAGCAGCTTGGCGGATCAGCGAGATCCGCACTTC.

This clonotype came up many times. The gene calls are TRBV6-2 or TRBV6-3 and TRBJ2-7; a possible D gene is TRBD2 (6 bases). The CDR3 sequence is 17 residues long. The germline V gene encodes CDR1 MNHEY and CDR2 SVGEGT. V dropped 6 bases and J dropped 0 bases, with 21 bases sitting between them. Here the CDR3 reads CASSSPPGGAHSYEQYF. In DNA form, the CDR3 reads TGTGCCAGCAGCTCCCCCCCTGGCGGGGCGCACTCCTACGAGCAGTACTTC.

A few counts support this clonotype. The chain couples TRBV19 to TRBJ2-2, with D maybe TRBD2 (5 bases). V shed 5 bases and J shed 5 bases, with 18 bases lying between them. The CDR3 contains 16 residues. Germline CDR1 LNHDA, CDR2 SQIVND (reference sequence). CDR3 nucleotides: TGTGCCAGTAGTGCTCTCCTGAGGGAAAGAACCGGGGAGCTGTTTTTT. Residues: CASSALLRERTGELFF.

The rearrangement joins TRBV6-5 to TRBJ1-2; possible D gene TRBD1, 5 bases. This CDR3 has 14 residues. V dropped 4 bases and J dropped 8 bases, with 17 bases sitting between them. Germline values: CDR1 MNHEY, CDR2 SVGAGI. DNA of the CDR3: TGTGCCAGCAGTTCCTTAAGGGACCCCGAGGGCTACACCTTC. Protein sequence: CASSSLRDPEGYTF.

This clonotype showed up many times. The rearrangement joins TRBV28 to TRBJ1-1; D unresolved. Germline V CDR1 and CDR2: MDHEN, SYDVKM. The CDR3 length is 12 residues. Trimming pared 3 bases from V and 6 bases from J, leaving 8 bases between. CDR3 loop: CASSFERAEAFF. DNA of the CDR3: TGTGCCAGCAGTTTCGAAAGGGCTGAAGCTTTCTTT.

This clonotype was seen repeatedly, ten times or more. The V call is TRBV6-1, the J call TRBJ1-1; D might be TRBD1 (5 bases). V was cut by 8 bases and J by 4 bases, with 17 bases left in between. Looked up from germline, CDR1 is MNHNS and CDR2 is SASEGT. CDR3 length: 14 amino acids. CDR3 protein: CASGGELGGTEAFF. The CDR3 DNA sequence: TGTGCCAGCGGAGGTGAGCTCGGGGGCACTGAAGCTTTCTTT.

This clonotype was detected many times. The chain is built from TRBV7-9 and TRBJ2-5; tentatively, D is TRBD2 (5 bases). The CDR3 is 14 residues long. Germline-derived CDR1 and CDR2 are SEHNR and FQNEAQ (reference sequence). Trimming stripped 4 bases from V and 2 bases from J, with 11 bases between. CDR3 bases: TGTGCCAGCAGCTCTGCGACGGGACAAGAGACCCAGTACTTC. Translated, it gives CASSSATGQETQYF.

The chain uses TRBV14 and TRBJ2-4, with D perhaps given as TRBD1 or TRBD2 (6 bases each). The V gene lost 1 base and the J gene lost 2 bases, with 12 bases spanning the gap. Germline V gene data show CDR1 as SGHDN and CDR2 as FVKESK. The CDR3 extends over 16 amino acids. The CDR3 DNA reads as TGTGCCAGCAGCCAAGGACTAGGGGGTACCAAAAACATTCAGTACTTC. It specifies CASSQGLGGTKNIQYF. Full variable domain (remainder filled in from reference TRBV14 and TRBJ2-4): EAGVTQFPSHSVIEKGQTVTLRCDPISGHDNLYWYRRVMGKEIKFLLHFVKESKQDESGMPNNRFLAERTGGTYSTLKVQPAELEDSGVYFCASSQGLGGTKNIQYFGAGTRLSVL.

There are a few counts of this clonotype. The chain carries TRBV5-5 and TRBJ1-3; tentatively, D is TRBD1 (5 bases). Germline CDR1 and CDR2: SGHKS and YYEKEE (reference sequence). The CDR3 is 15 amino acids. Trimming removed 1 base from V and 5 bases from J, with 13 bases in between. This chain's CDR3 is CASSLSRQFRNTIYF. Written as DNA, the CDR3 is TGTGCCAGCAGCTTGAGCCGACAGTTTAGAAACACCATATATTTT.

The chain combines TRBV5-1 with TRBJ1-5, with 8 positions matching TRBD1. The CDR3 is 14 residues long. Germline CDR1 is SGHRS and CDR2 is YFSETQ. J lost 6 bases, V lost 0 bases, and 2 bases had no gene match. In nucleotides, the CDR3 is TGCGCCAGCAGCTTGGATCAGGGGGCTCAGCCCCAGCATTTT. As protein: CASSLDQGAQPQHF.

This clonotype has at least ten counts. V and J are TRBV20-1 and TRBJ2-7; a weak D match, TRBD1 (6 bases). The CDR3 has 14 amino acids. Germline loops: CDR1 DFQATT, CDR2 SNEGSKA (reference sequence). V lost 6 bases to trimming and J lost 2 bases, with 17 bases between them. CDR3 region: CSATDSAYTYEQYF. Here the CDR3 DNA reads TGCAGTGCAACGGACAGCGCATACACCTACGAGCAGTACTTC.